A single sample is the source of the 3 T cell receptor beta chains below, sequenced in a study of T-cell memory formation after mild COVID-19. TCRdb redid the calling of the 5' RACE reads with MiXCR, one entry per CDR3 protein. In the table there are about 560,000 distinct CDR3 sequences, more than 15% of which are singletons. The specimen sequenced was PBMCs or a T cell subset sorted from them (not recorded which). These receptors were obtained from an adult woman who had mild COVID-19 (a few samples of this study predate the infection). Cell type and time point are not known.

This chain connects TRBV5-1 to TRBJ1-2; no reliable D call. The CDR3 covers 12 residues. V shed 3 bases and J shed 6 bases, with 9 bases lying between them. CDR1 and CDR2 (germline): SGHRS, YFSETQ. In nucleotides, the CDR3 is TGCGCCAGCAGCTCGGGAGTAGATGGCTACACCTTC. Residues: CASSSGVDGYTF.

The V and J genes are TRBV4-3 and TRBJ2-7; the match to TRBD2 covers 12 bases. V was clipped by 1 base and J by 2 bases; unmatched bases: 6. The CDR3 runs to 17 residues. Germline V gene lookup returns CDR1 LGHNA and CDR2 YSLEER. The CDR3 DNA follows: TGCGCCAGCAGCCAAGCCTGGACTAGCGGGGACCCCTACGAGCAGTACTTC. Its protein product is CASSQAWTSGDPYEQYF.

This clonotype was counted a few times. The rearrangement links TRBV11-2 to TRBJ2-5, with D tentatively TRBD2 (6 bases). The CDR3 has 14 residues. Germline lookup yields CDR1 SGHAT and CDR2 FQNNGV. Deletions cut 4 bases from V and 3 bases from J, with 12 bases between. The CDR3 nucleotides are TGTGCCAGCAGCTACCGGCGGAGGGAAGAGACCCAGTACTTC. Translating it yields CASSYRRREETQYF.